This record concerns one TCR beta chain sequence. Its antigen is unknown. The second PCR ran about 6 to 12 cycles with a sample-barcoded 5' primer and J-beta primers. MiXCR, applied by TCRdb to the 5' RACE reads, yields one record per CDR3 protein. This table holds about a million distinct CDR3 sequences, 45% to 60% found once. This entry is derived from a study of blood T cells in healthy people across ages. Drawn from each donor were about 9 milliliters of peripheral blood. The study's findings and limits: Unsorted PBMCs prevented conclusive naive versus antigen-experienced comparison. Observed TCR beta diversity per million T cells went down as age went up. This fall followed a roughly linear course with age.

Germline CDR1 is LGHNA and CDR2 is YSLEER. V lost 0 bases and J lost 3; bases outside the gene matches: 16. The CDR3 has 21 residues. The rearrangement links TRBV4-3 to TRBJ2-1; 11 bases are a match to TRBD2. The sample consisted of blood. This clonotype was sampled from a woman aged 55-70 years in good health. CDR3 sequence: CASSQDLEIGLAGLIYNEQFF. CDR3 sequence (DNA): TGCGCCAGCAGCCAAGATCTGGAGATCGGACTAGCGGGTTTGATCTACAATGAGCAGTTCTTC.